This is a list of T cell receptor beta chains from one sample in a study of cytomegalovirus exposure and HLA in healthy donors. Assay used: immunoSEQ multiplex PCR; TCRdb lists only in-frame clones, some missing. In the table there are over 110,000 clones, approximately 86% of which are singletons. Material: PBMCs. The receptors were gathered from a man between 18 and 35 years old in good health and CMV-seropositive. Each CDR3 is given without its conserved first and last residue. D genes are given only for firm matches.

CDR3	V	length	D	J
ASSFGVAVTDTQY	TRBV6-1	13	-	TRBJ2-3
ASSESTAYNEQF	TRBV10-1	12	-	TRBJ2-1
AWRFSGTSGNNEQF	TRBV30	14	TRBD2	TRBJ2-1
ASKSVLNSYEQY	TRBV5-1	12	-	TRBJ2-7
ASSRRTSGRNNEQF	TRBV11-3	14	TRBD2	TRBJ2-1
AISGIQQNTEAF	TRBV10-3	12	-	TRBJ1-1
ASSVGLNNEQF	TRBV6-4	11	-	TRBJ2-1
ASSRNRGPYEQY	TRBV2	12	TRBD1	TRBJ2-7
AWSVPGRNTIY	TRBV30	11	-	TRBJ1-3
ASSRAGGTGELF	TRBV5-1	12	TRBD2	TRBJ2-2
ASSIKADQPQH	TRBV19	11	-	TRBJ1-5
ASSVGGLAGYEQY	TRBV9	13	TRBD2	TRBJ2-7
ASRGDVEKLF	TRBV25-1	10	-	TRBJ1-4
ASSDSSSSGANVLT	TRBV6-4	14	-	TRBJ2-6
ASSPGTGTYEQY	TRBV9	12	TRBD1	TRBJ2-7
ASSDPGGAGTEAF	TRBV25-1	13	-	TRBJ1-1
ASSIDRVNYGYT	TRBV19	12	TRBD1	TRBJ1-2
ASVREYSGNTIY	TRBV2	12	-	TRBJ1-3
SVGISGSGANVLT	TRBV29-1	13	TRBD2	TRBJ2-6
ASSLATVGGETQY	TRBV2	13	-	TRBJ2-5
ASSKQGATTDTQY	TRBV6-6	13	TRBD1	TRBJ2-3
ASKEDTVILNTGELF	TRBV19	15	-	TRBJ2-2